These 8 T cell receptor beta chains were sequenced from one sample in a study of blood T cell repertoires in COVID-19. The data were produced by immunoSEQ multiplex PCR, yet TCRdb's version contains in-frame clones alone and is incomplete. The sample lists roughly 170,000 clones; around 87% were seen once. The sequenced sample consisted of peripheral blood. These receptors came from a man aged 35-49 years with active or convalescent COVID-19.

The V and J genes are TRBV5-4 and TRBJ2-5; 9 bases agree with TRBD2. The germline V gene has CDR1 SGHNT and CDR2 YYREEE (reference sequence). The CDR3 is 16 residues long. V trimming: 4 bases; J trimming: 1 base; junction bases outside the gene matches: 8. This chain's CDR3 is CASSRGLAESQETQYF. Here the CDR3 DNA reads TGTGCCAGCAGCAGGGGACTAGCCGAGTCCCAAGAGACCCAGTACTTC.

This sequence joins TRBV6-1 and TRBJ2-1, with TRBD2 matching over 7 bases. The CDR3 has 15 amino acids. Germline V gene data show CDR1 as MNHNS and CDR2 as SASEGT. Germline trimming cut 3 bases from V and 4 bases from J; bases unmatched to any gene: 6. The CDR3 coding sequence is TGTGCCAGCAGTGATGGGGGGGGAGCTTACAATGAGCAGTTCTTC. It is translated as CASSDGGGAYNEQFF.

The V call is TRBV27, the J call TRBJ2-5; 7 positions match TRBD1. Per the germline V gene, CDR1 is MNHEY and CDR2 is SMNVEV (reference sequence). Losses at the gene ends were 5 bases for V and 4 bases for J; bases not matched to a gene: 4. This CDR3 contains 13 residues. The CDR3 spells CASSRDSLETQYF. CDR3 nucleotide sequence: TGTGCCAGCAGTAGGGACAGCTTAGAGACCCAGTACTTC.

The V and J genes are TRBV7-6 and TRBJ2-7, with 10 bases matching TRBD1. Germline trimming cut 5 bases from V and 6 bases from J; bases unmatched to any gene: 7. Per the germline V gene, CDR1 is SGHVS and CDR2 is FNYEAQ. The CDR3 is made up of 14 amino acids. CDR3 DNA sequence: TGTGCCAGCAGCCCGGGGACAGGGGCAGTCGAGCAGTACTTC. The encoded protein is CASSPGTGAVEQYF.

The rearrangement links TRBV30 to TRBJ1-2, with TRBD1 identical over 7 bases. Losses at the gene ends were 1 base for V and 4 bases for J; bases not matched to a gene: 9. The germline V gene encodes CDR1 GTSNPN and CDR2 SVGIG (reference sequence). The CDR3 covers 15 residues. DNA of the CDR3: TGTGCCTGGAGTGGGGACAGTTTCTTGGGCTATGGCTACACCTTC. Translated, it gives CAWSGDSFLGYGYTF.

This clone appeared a single time. The CDR3 coding sequence is TGTGCCAGGACAGAAGCGGGGGGCGACACAGATACGCAGTATTTT. Its translation: CARTEAGGDTDTQYF. The chain combines TRBV7-9 with TRBJ2-3, with TRBD2 matching 9 bases. CDR3 length: 15 amino acids. CDR1 is SEHNR and CDR2 is FQNEAQ in the germline V gene (reference sequence). Trimming cost V 9 bases and J 2 bases; bases outside gene matches: 9.

The V gene is TRBV2, the J gene TRBJ2-5; TRBD2 aligns across 8 bases. CDR3 length: 15 amino acids. The germline V gene has CDR1 SNHLY and CDR2 FYNNEI. With 5 bases clipped from V and 1 base from J, the junction kept 6 bases outside the gene matches. This chain's CDR3 is CASSSGGGTQETQYF. The CDR3 bases are TGTGCCAGCAGTAGCGGCGGGGGGACCCAAGAGACCCAGTACTTC. The full variable domain, rest sourced from reference TRBV2 and TRBJ2-5, is EPEVTQTPSHQVTQMGQEVILRCVPISNHLYFYWYRQILGQKVEFLVSFYNNEISEKSEIFDDQFSVERPDGSNFTLKIRSTKLEDSAMYFCASSSGGGTQETQYFGPGTRLLVL.

The chain recombines TRBV5-6 with TRBJ1-5; unclear D gene. Trimming removed 2 bases at V and 5 bases at J, with 14 bases between. The CDR3 length is 15 residues. Germline CDR1 reads SGHDT; CDR2 reads YYEEEE. The CDR3 protein is CASSFSGLGDQPQHF. As DNA, the CDR3 is TGTGCCAGCAGCTTTAGCGGGTTGGGTGATCAGCCCCAGCATTTT.